This TCR beta chain originates from a study of control samples from healthy donors and cancer patients. Sequenced by immunoSEQ multiplex PCR; TCRdb stores in-frame clones only, minus some. The sample contains fewer than 200,000 clones, approximately 92% of which appear only once. The CDR3 runs to 14 residues. The V gene's germline CDR1 is MNHEY and CDR2 SVGAGI. With 9 bases clipped from V and 3 bases from J, the junction kept 9 bases outside the gene matches. The sample comprised blood. The TCR comes from a woman aged 55-69 years in good health. The chain uses TRBV6-5 and TRBJ2-7, with 9 bases identical to TRBD1. Here the CDR3 DNA reads TGTGCCAGAAACCGGGACAGGGTATACTACGAGCAGTACTTC. It encodes CARNRDRVYYEQYF.